The T cell receptor beta chain described here comes from a study of T cell clonotyping in hematopoietic cell transplantation. Broader study findings: No sorting was done, leaving CD4 and CD8 contributions mixed. Broader posttransplant TCR repertoire diversity was predicted by graft donor and pretransplant recipient Inverse Simpson Index values. Few recipient clonotypes overlapped donors; over 95% were de novo at given depth. Recipient TCR diversity dropped after transplant; expanded clonotypes rose from day 30 to 180.

Only in-frame clones appear in the TCRdb table, and some are missing; sequencing was by immunoSEQ multiplex PCR. This table holds 28,000 or so clones, about 94% found once. Comments on this clone: Its target is not known.

Germline V gene data show CDR1 as LGHNA and CDR2 as YSLEER. The J segment lost 5 bases and the V segment lost 1 base, leaving 9 bases of the junction unmatched. This CDR3 has 16 residues. This sequence was found in a middle-aged man in good health. Some clones in this sample may be carry-over from other donors' samples. The chain couples TRBV4-3 to TRBJ2-7; TRBD1 matches 9 bases. The sequencing sample was made of peripheral blood mononuclear cells. The CDR3, as DNA: TGCGCCAGCAGCCAAGGAGGAACAGGGGGCATCGACGAGCAGTACTTC. Translating gives CASSQGGTGGIDEQYF.